This TCR beta chain was recovered during a study of blood T cell repertoires in COVID-19. Study background: Some COVID-19 samples were acute and others convalescent; all came from the United States, Italy and Spain. Sources were T cells, B-cell-depleted T cells, or PBMCs; the material itself was cDNA or gDNA.

The Seattle patients, enrolled during active infection, were followed longitudinally. In the original analysis: Scientists estimated how many nucleated cells there were by amplifying reference gene primers. Measured with immunoSEQ multiplex PCR; TCRdb has only the in-frame clones, and not every one. That table is the source of V, J and clone size, and D and trimming were worked out from the DNA. The table records 150,000 to 200,000 clones, around four fifths of them present only once. There are 11 residues in the CDR3. CDR1 and CDR2 from the germline V gene are SEHNR and FQNEAQ (reference sequence). This clone came up a few times. The junction does not match germline at one end; this may be a read error.

This TCR was recovered from a woman aged 70-85 years with COVID-19, enrolled during active disease. The chain has TRBV7-9 and TRBJ2-1, with D possibly matching TRBD2 (6 bases). Material for sequencing was peripheral blood. The CDR3 spells CASSHAGTVVF. CDR3 coding DNA: TGTGCCAGCAGCCACGCCGGGACTGTGGTCTTC.